One sample yielded the 8 T cell receptor beta chains listed below, sequenced in a study of blood T cell repertoires in COVID-19. Assay used: immunoSEQ multiplex PCR; TCRdb lists only in-frame clones, some missing. The sample holds around 450,000 clones, about 92% seen once. Sequenced: PBMCs or T cells enriched from blood (not recorded which). These receptors were collected from a man aged 18 to 35 who had recovered from COVID-19.

This clone appeared a few times. V usage is TRBV6-4 and J usage is TRBJ2-3; 9 bases fit TRBD2. The CDR3 spans 16 residues. The J segment lost 4 bases and the V segment lost 4 bases, leaving 9 bases of the junction unmatched. Germline values: CDR1 MRHNA, CDR2 SNTAGT. The CDR3 loop reads CASSAGLAGAADTQYF. The CDR3 bases are TGTGCCAGCAGTGCGGGCTTAGCGGGAGCGGCAGATACGCAGTATTTT.

The chain couples TRBV4-2 to TRBJ2-7; D is ambiguous. CDR1 is LGHNA and CDR2 is YNFKEQ in the germline V gene. The CDR3 sequence is 15 residues long. V was pared by 0 bases and J by 1 base, with 10 bases between. CDR3 amino acids: CASSQDQVPSYEQYF. Here the CDR3 DNA reads TGTGCCAGCAGCCAAGATCAGGTCCCTTCCTACGAGCAGTACTTC.

This clone appeared a single time. The chain uses TRBV3-1 (or the pseudogene TRBV3-2) and TRBJ1-1, with a possible D match to TRBD1 (6 bases). This CDR3 spans 13 amino acids. Trimming took off 2 bases at V and 4 bases at J, with 8 bases between the two ends. In germline, CDR1 is LGHDT, CDR2 YNNKEL (reference sequence). DNA of the CDR3: TGTGCCAGCAGCCAATTACAGGGCACTGAAGCTTTCTTT. This sequence encodes CASSQLQGTEAFF.

The chain couples TRBV7-8 to TRBJ1-1, with no clear D. Germline assignment: CDR1 SGHVS and CDR2 FQNEAQ. The ends were cut back, 0 bases at V and 6 bases at J, with 8 bases in the middle. The CDR3 consists of 13 residues. The CDR3 DNA follows: TGTGCCAGCAGCTTAGCTCTTTCTGCTGAAGCTTTCTTT. Amino acid sequence: CASSLALSAEAFF.

This rearrangement joins TRBV11-2 to TRBJ2-5, with 8 bases aligning to TRBD2. With V trimmed by 7 bases and J by 1 base, 8 bases remained unmatched. Germline V CDR1 and CDR2: SGHAT, FQNNGV. The CDR3 contains 15 residues. CDR3 bases: TGTGCCAGCACCACTAGCGGCACCTTCCAAGAGACCCAGTACTTC. This codes for CASTTSGTFQETQYF.

The chain combines TRBV3-1 (or the pseudogene TRBV3-2) with TRBJ1-1, with D hard to call. Per the germline V gene, CDR1 is LGHDT and CDR2 is YNNKEL (reference sequence). V was pared by 8 bases and J by 4 bases, with 14 bases between. This CDR3 contains 13 residues. The CDR3 reads CASRRRGGTEAFF. The CDR3 nucleotides are TGTGCCAGCCGGAGGAGAGGAGGCACTGAAGCTTTCTTT.

The chain combines TRBV19 with TRBJ1-5; a possible D gene is TRBD1 (6 bases). The ends were cut back, 4 bases at V and 9 bases at J, with 10 bases in the middle. The CDR3 totals 12 residues. CDR1 LNHDA and CDR2 SQIVND come from the germline V gene (reference sequence). CDR3 sequence: CASSTQGGPQHF. In DNA form, the CDR3 reads TGTGCCAGTAGTACACAGGGTGGGCCCCAGCATTTT.

The chain carries TRBV3-1 (or the pseudogene TRBV3-2) and TRBJ1-4; 8 bases match TRBD1. With V trimmed by 2 bases and J by 1 base, 6 bases remained unmatched. The CDR3 contains 17 residues. The germline V gene encodes CDR1 LGHDT and CDR2 YNNKEL (reference sequence). The CDR3, as DNA: TGTGCCAGCAGCCAACAGGGGGCTAGGGTAACTAATGAAAAACTGTTTTTT. This sequence encodes CASSQQGARVTNEKLFF.